What follows are 19 T cell receptor beta chains derived from one specimen sequenced in a study of control samples from healthy donors and cancer patients. Data came from immunoSEQ multiplex PCR; TCRdb stores just in-frame clones and leaves some out. The profile shows around 80,000 clones, about 88% of them singletons. Sequences were obtained from blood. Receptor source: a woman in her forties or fifties in good health.

The gene calls are TRBV7-9 and TRBJ2-2; D tentatively reads TRBD1 or TRBD2 (5 bases each). In germline, CDR1 is SEHNR, CDR2 FQNEAQ (reference sequence). The CDR3 consists of 14 residues. The V end lost 4 bases, the J end lost 11 bases, and 17 bases lay between the germline ends. The CDR3 region is CASSSLSGTVELFF. In DNA form, the CDR3 reads TGTGCCAGCAGCTCATTAAGTGGGACCGTAGAGCTGTTTTTT.

Judged by abundance, this clone is medium-sized. The chain is built from TRBV12-2 and TRBJ2-1; no DNA check was done on the table's D call, TRBD2. TRBV12-2 is a pseudogene locus. This CDR3 comprises 14 residues. CDR3 sequence: CASRFLAGGYEQFF. DNA of the CDR3: TGTGCAAGTCGCTTCCTCGCGGGGGGCTATGAGCAGTTCTTC.

The chain uses TRBV6-6 and TRBJ1-4, with D uncertain. V was clipped by 2 bases and J by 0 bases, with 10 bases between them. The CDR3 length is 16 residues. CDR1 and CDR2 (germline): MNHNY, SVGAGI (reference sequence). CDR3 DNA sequence: TGTGCCAGCAGTTACCCGACGGCCGCAACTAATGAAAAACTGTTTTTT. It encodes CASSYPTAATNEKLFF.

The CDR3 loop reads CASSPPSGTPWHF. CDR3 in DNA: TGTGCCAGCTCACCACCTAGTGGGACACCATGGCATTTT. V and J are TRBV18 and TRBJ1-5, with a tentative D call TRBD1 (6 bases). The CDR3 has 13 amino acids. Germline lookup yields CDR1 KGHSH and CDR2 LQKENI. The ends were cut back, 0 bases at V and 15 bases at J, with 15 bases in the middle.

The rearrangement joins TRBV7-7 to TRBJ1-3; no firm D call. V gave up 5 bases and J gave up 0 bases, with 11 bases separating them. Germline V lookup: CDR1 SSHAT, CDR2 FNYEAQ (reference sequence). The CDR3 totals 15 residues. CDR3 sequence: CASSRGPGSGNTIYF. The CDR3, as DNA: TGTGCCAGCAGCCGCGGCCCTGGCTCTGGAAACACCATATATTTT.

The chain is built from TRBV15 and TRBJ1-2; D unclear. The germline CDR1 and CDR2 sequences are LNHNV and YYDKDF (reference sequence). The CDR3 has 11 residues. Trimming removed 5 bases from V and 8 bases from J, with 9 bases in between. For the CDR3, the DNA is TGTGCCACCAGCGGTATCACGGGCTACACCTTC. It is translated as CATSGITGYTF.

In DNA, the CDR3 is TGTGCCAGCTCACCCGGGACAGAGACGGTCGGGGGCGGCTACACCTTC. Its protein is CASSPGTETVGGGYTF. The chain uses TRBV18 and TRBJ1-2, with TRBD1 matching over 7 bases. CDR3 length equals 16 residues. J was trimmed by 8 bases and V by 3 bases; bases with no gene match: 15. Germline assignment: CDR1 KGHSH and CDR2 LQKENI.

The chain uses TRBV4-1 and TRBJ1-3; D call uncertain. Germline values: CDR1 MGHRA, CDR2 YSYEKL. V shed 4 bases and J shed 4 bases, with 8 bases lying between them. The CDR3 is 13 amino acids. CDR3 amino acids: CASSRPEGNTIYF. CDR3 DNA sequence: TGCGCCAGCAGCCGCCCGGAAGGAAACACCATATATTTT.

This chain joins TRBV5-1 and TRBJ1-2; tentative D call: TRBD1 (6 bases). The V gene lost 4 bases and the J gene lost 2 bases, with 12 bases spanning the gap. The CDR3 contains 14 residues. The V gene's germline CDR1 is SGHRS and CDR2 YFSETQ. The CDR3 sequence: CASSQDSPNYGYTF. The CDR3 nucleotides are TGCGCCAGCAGCCAGGACAGTCCCAACTATGGCTACACCTTC.

This clone has just a few counts. The chain joins TRBV6-5 to TRBJ2-7, with D possibly being TRBD2 (6 bases). CDR1 MNHEY and CDR2 SVGAGI come from the germline V gene. The length of the CDR3 is 12 residues. V was cut by 6 bases and J by 7 bases, with 13 bases left in between. This CDR3 is CASSRESGEQYF. Here the CDR3 DNA reads TGTGCCAGCAGCAGGGAAAGCGGGGAGCAGTACTTC.

The gene calls are TRBV9 and TRBJ2-1; tentatively, D is TRBD2 (5 bases). Germline V CDR1 and CDR2: SGDLS, YYNGEE. This CDR3 has 14 amino acids. Trimming removed 3 bases from V and 4 bases from J, with 11 bases in between. CDR3 protein: CASSGTGIYNEQFF. DNA of the CDR3: TGTGCCAGCAGCGGGACTGGGATTTACAATGAGCAGTTCTTC. Full variable domain (missing parts from reference TRBV9 and TRBJ2-1): DSGVTQTPKHLITATGQRVTLRCSPRSGDLSVYWYQQSLDQGLQFLIQYYNGEERAKGNILERFSAQQFPDLHSELNLSSLELGDSALYFCASSGTGIYNEQFFGPGTRLTVL.

The CDR3 reads CAWSDSAGTLWEQFF. The DNA for the CDR3 is TGTGCCTGGAGTGACTCGGCGGGGACCCTATGGGAGCAGTTCTTC. V usage is TRBV30 and J usage is TRBJ2-1; TRBD2 is a possible D gene (6 bases). The CDR3 consists of 15 residues. Germline assignment: CDR1 GTSNPN and CDR2 SVGIG (reference sequence). Trimming removed 1 base from V and 10 bases from J, with 20 bases in between.

This chain joins TRBV19 and TRBJ1-5; 10 nucleotides align to TRBD1. This CDR3 has 13 residues. Germline V gives CDR1 LNHDA, CDR2 SQIVND (reference sequence). Losses at the gene ends were 5 bases for V and 5 bases for J; bases not matched to a gene: 0. CDR3 in amino acids: CASSGTGDQPQHF. The CDR3 nucleotides read TGTGCCAGTAGTGGGACAGGGGATCAGCCCCAGCATTTT.

The chain combines TRBV15 with TRBJ2-1; TRBD2 aligns across 11 bases. Germline values: CDR1 LNHNV, CDR2 YYDKDF (reference sequence). The CDR3 covers 14 residues. V shed 3 bases, J shed 9 bases, and the junction held 4 bases outside the gene matches. The CDR3 reads CATSRETSGGEQFF. Here the CDR3 DNA reads TGTGCCACCAGCAGGGAAACTAGCGGGGGTGAGCAGTTCTTC.

V is TRBV6-5 and J is TRBJ1-1; tentatively, D is TRBD1 (5 bases). Deletions cut 6 bases from V and 1 base from J, with 9 bases between. The CDR3 is made up of 13 amino acids. Germline assignment: CDR1 MNHEY and CDR2 SVGAGI. As DNA, the CDR3 is TGTGCCAGCAGGCTCCAGGGGAACACTGAAGCTTTCTTT. Amino acids: CASRLQGNTEAFF.

The V call is TRBV7-2, the J call TRBJ2-1; D is unresolved. The CDR3 runs 13 residues. V dropped 1 base and J dropped 5 bases, with 6 bases sitting between them. CDR1 SGHTA and CDR2 FQGNSA come from the germline V gene. The chain's CDR3 is CASSLDRNNEQFF. CDR3 coding DNA: TGTGCCAGCAGCTTAGATAGAAACAATGAGCAGTTCTTC. Full variable domain (rest looked up from reference TRBV7-2 and TRBJ2-1): GAGVSQSPSNKVTEKGKDVELRCDPISGHTALYWYRQSLGQGLEFLIYFQGNSAPDKSGLPSDRFSAERTGGSVSTLTIQRTQQEDSAVYLCASSLDRNNEQFFGPGTRLTVL.

The count of this clone is one. The chain has TRBV5-1 and TRBJ1-2, with a possible D match to TRBD1 (6 bases). This CDR3 is built from 13 residues. CDR1 and CDR2 (germline): SGHRS, YFSETQ. The ends were cut back, 3 bases at V and 7 bases at J, with 13 bases in the middle. This CDR3 is CASSSTGRSGYTF. The CDR3 DNA reads as TGCGCCAGCAGCTCGACAGGTAGGAGTGGCTACACCTTC.

V usage is TRBV18 and J usage is TRBJ1-1; D gene unclear. V lost 1 base, J lost 4 bases, and 10 bases lay in between. This CDR3 spans 14 amino acids. Looked up from germline, CDR1 is KGHSH and CDR2 is LQKENI. CDR3 DNA sequence: TGTGCCAGCTCACCACGTGGTTATAGCACTGAAGCTTTCTTT. The encoded protein is CASSPRGYSTEAFF.

This chain connects TRBV5-1 to TRBJ2-3, with unresolved D. Per germline, CDR1 SGHRS and CDR2 YFSETQ. V lost 4 bases, J lost 5 bases, and 14 bases lay in between. This CDR3 spans 14 amino acids. In DNA, the CDR3 is TGCGCCAGCAGCCCCGGGCAGGTCAGAGATACGCAGTATTTT. It encodes CASSPGQVRDTQYF.